The 14 T cell receptor beta chains given below trace back to one sample, sequenced in a study of cytomegalovirus exposure and HLA in healthy donors. With 60 Vbeta and 13 Jbeta primers, the PCR was carried out. Some clones are missing from TCRdb's copy, which holds only in-frame ones; the method was immunoSEQ multiplex PCR. In the table there are about 94,000 clones, around 74% of which are singletons. Sequences were obtained from PBMCs. Every receptor here comes from a man in his forties or fifties in good health and CMV-seropositive.

This clone was seen only a few times. The CDR3 is CASSTRTGWYEQYF. In nucleotides, the CDR3 is TGTGCCAGCAGTACTCGGACAGGGTGGTACGAGCAGTACTTC. This sequence joins TRBV27 and TRBJ2-7, with 8 nucleotides matching TRBD1. In germline, CDR1 is MNHEY, CDR2 SMNVEV (reference sequence). The CDR3 contains 14 residues. Losses at the gene ends were 5 bases for V and 4 bases for J; bases not matched to a gene: 7.

In this sample, this clone turned up a few times. The J gene is TRBJ2-2, the V gene TRBV9; 7 bases are shared with TRBD1. Germline CDR1 is SGDLS and CDR2 is YYNGEE. This CDR3 region has 16 residues. J was trimmed by 0 bases and V by 1 base; bases with no gene match: 3. The CDR3: CASSVTGQPNTGELFF. In DNA, the CDR3 is TGTGCCAGCAGCGTAACGGGACAGCCGAACACCGGGGAGCTGTTTTTT.

This clone was seen a handful of times. The rearrangement uses TRBV28 and TRBJ1-1; D is possibly TRBD1 (6 bases). Germline V CDR1 and CDR2: MDHEN, SYDVKM. Trimming removed 2 bases from V and 1 base from J, with 11 bases in between. The CDR3 contains 15 residues. CDR3 sequence (DNA): TGTGCCAGCAGTTTAGGGGGCAACAGGAACACTGAAGCTTTCTTT. Its translation is CASSLGGNRNTEAFF.

This clone was detected only a few times. The rearrangement joins TRBV6-5 to TRBJ2-1; 8 nucleotides line up with TRBD2. The CDR3 is made up of 15 amino acids. The germline V gene has CDR1 MNHEY and CDR2 SVGAGI. Losses at the gene ends were 10 bases for V and 4 bases for J; bases not matched to a gene: 12. The CDR3 reads CATQRAAGVYNEQFF. The DNA of the CDR3 is TGTGCCACCCAACGAGCAGCGGGGGTATACAATGAGCAGTTCTTC.

Concerning this clone: This sample includes further DNA sequences coding for the same CDR3. This chain links TRBV9 with TRBJ1-1; maybe TRBD1 (5 bases). Germline CDR1 is SGDLS and CDR2 is YYNGEE. The CDR3 totals 14 residues. Trimming left V 6 bases short and J 4 bases short, with 16 bases between. The CDR3, as DNA: TGTGCCAGCAAACCTGGGGCCGGTTCCACTGAAGCTTTCTTT. It encodes CASKPGAGSTEAFF.

This chain joins TRBV5-1 and TRBJ2-3; 12 bases fit TRBD2. The germline gives CDR1 SGHRS, CDR2 YFSETQ. The CDR3 is 16 residues long. The junction had 4 bases not matched to a gene; V was cut back by 5 bases and J by 0 bases. CDR3 nucleotide sequence: TGCGCCAGCAGATCTAGCGGGGGGGTGAGCACAGATACGCAGTATTTT. As protein: CASRSSGGVSTDTQYF.

V usage is TRBV7-9 and J usage is TRBJ1-1, with D hard to call. Germline V gene lookup returns CDR1 SEHNR and CDR2 FQNEAQ (reference sequence). This CDR3 has 12 amino acids. The germline V and J ends were trimmed by 5 bases and 10 bases, with 14 bases remaining between them. The CDR3 bases are TGTGCCAGCAGCGAAATAAGCCAGGCAGCTTTCTTT. Translation gives CASSEISQAAFF.

In its sample, this clone ranks as medium-sized. The chain joins TRBV10-3 to TRBJ2-5; 8 positions agree with TRBD2. This CDR3 has 15 amino acids. Germline V gene data show CDR1 as ENHRY and CDR2 as SYGVKD. The V segment lost 6 bases and the J segment 5 bases; nucleotides outside the gene matches: 11. The CDR3 DNA is TGTGCCATCAGACCGGGACTAGGGTCTTTGGAGACCCAGTACTTC. Amino acids: CAIRPGLGSLETQYF.

The genes are TRBV5-5 and TRBJ1-6; D gene uncertain. Germline CDR1 reads SGHKS; CDR2 reads YYEKEE (reference sequence). The ends were cut back, 0 bases at V and 8 bases at J, with 9 bases in the middle. This CDR3 region has 14 residues. The CDR3 sequence: CASSLVQTDSPLHF. The CDR3 DNA reads as TGTGCCAGCAGCTTGGTCCAAACGGATTCACCCCTCCACTTT.

The chain is built from TRBV10-1 and TRBJ2-1; D is unclear. This CDR3 spans 12 amino acids. V was cut by 4 bases and J by 9 bases, with 10 bases left in between. Germline-derived CDR1 and CDR2 are WNHNN and SYGVQD (reference sequence). DNA of the CDR3: TGCGCCAGCAGTGCCCTACGAAGTGAGCAGTTCTTC. It yields the protein CASSALRSEQFF.

The chain recombines TRBV19 with TRBJ1-2, with 7 bases fitting TRBD1. Germline CDR1 LNHDA, CDR2 SQIVND (reference sequence). V gave up 6 bases and J gave up 2 bases; unmatched junction bases: 9. The CDR3 is 15 residues long. The CDR3 DNA is TGTGCCAGTAGGCGATCAGGGGGTGAAAACTATGGCTACACCTTC. It encodes CASRRSGGENYGYTF.

The J gene is TRBJ2-3, the V gene TRBV4-1; D may be TRBD2 (6 bases). In germline, CDR1 is MGHRA, CDR2 YSYEKL. V lost 2 bases and J lost 4, with 16 bases in between. CDR3 size: 16 residues. In nucleotides, the CDR3 is TGCGCCAGCAGCCAACGATCTAGCGCGAAAGCAGATACGCAGTATTTT. It is translated as CASSQRSSAKADTQYF.

V is TRBV11-2 and J is TRBJ1-2, with D tentatively TRBD1 (6 bases). The CDR3 runs 13 residues. Trimming shortened V by 9 bases and J by 5 bases, and 16 bases separated the two germline ends. CDR1 and CDR2 (germline): SGHAT, FQNNGV. CDR3 sequence (DNA): TGTGCCAGGGCGGGGGGGGGCCAATATGGCTACACCTTC. Protein product: CARAGGGQYGYTF.

The rearrangement joins TRBV4-3 to TRBJ1-4; TRBD1 aligns across 7 bases. The CDR3 is 16 residues long. V was clipped by 1 base and J by 1 base; unmatched bases: 3. Germline V gene sequence: CDR1 LGHNA, CDR2 YSLEER. The CDR3 here is CASSQGQGGTNEKLFF. Written as DNA, the CDR3 is TGCGCCAGCAGCCAAGGACAGGGAGGAACTAATGAAAAACTGTTTTTT.